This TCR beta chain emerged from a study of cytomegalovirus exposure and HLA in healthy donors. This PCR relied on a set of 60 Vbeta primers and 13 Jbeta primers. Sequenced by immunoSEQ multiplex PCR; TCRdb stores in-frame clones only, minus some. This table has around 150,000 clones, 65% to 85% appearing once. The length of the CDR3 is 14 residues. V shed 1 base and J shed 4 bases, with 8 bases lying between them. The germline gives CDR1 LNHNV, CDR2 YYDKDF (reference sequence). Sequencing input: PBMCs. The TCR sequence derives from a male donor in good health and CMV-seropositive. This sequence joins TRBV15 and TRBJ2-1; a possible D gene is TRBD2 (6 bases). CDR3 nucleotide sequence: TGTGCCACCAGCAGAGCGGGAGCTTACAATGAGCAGTTCTTC. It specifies CATSRAGAYNEQFF.